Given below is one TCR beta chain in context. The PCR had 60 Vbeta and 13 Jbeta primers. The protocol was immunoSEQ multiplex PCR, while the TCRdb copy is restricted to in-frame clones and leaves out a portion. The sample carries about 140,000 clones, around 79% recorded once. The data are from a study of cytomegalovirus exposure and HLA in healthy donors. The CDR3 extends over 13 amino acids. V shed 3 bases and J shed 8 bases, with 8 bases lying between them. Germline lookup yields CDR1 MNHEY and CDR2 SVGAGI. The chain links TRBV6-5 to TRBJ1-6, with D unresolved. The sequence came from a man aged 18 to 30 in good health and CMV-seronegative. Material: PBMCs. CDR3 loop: CASSYNPDSPLHF. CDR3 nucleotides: TGTGCCAGCAGTTATAATCCGGATTCACCCCTCCACTTT.